This T cell receptor beta chain was obtained from a study of CD4+ T cells in melanoma. The CDR3 covers 12 residues. Trimming pared 3 bases from V and 5 bases from J, leaving 8 bases between. Germline V lookup: CDR1 SEHNR, CDR2 FQNEAQ (reference sequence). Clones were read by immunoSEQ multiplex PCR, and TCRdb kept only the in-frame ones, dropping some. The repertoire includes tens of thousands of clones, 82% of them detected once, and 3.5% to 4% sits in the top ten. Study-level findings and limits: CD8+ T cell, macrophage and B cell function reportedly correlated with neoantigen-specific CD4+ T cells. Diverse differentiation states were reported for melanoma neoantigen-specific CD4+ T cells.

A note on this clone: The antigen is undetermined.

The V gene is TRBV7-9, the J gene TRBJ2-7; D may be TRBD1 (6 bases). Sequenced material: cells from a culture (not recorded whether cultured in vitro). This receptor was taken from a human donor with melanoma. DNA for the CDR3: TGTGCCAGCAGCTTTCGACAGGACGAGCAGTACTTC. It translates to CASSFRQDEQYF.